This T cell receptor (beta chain) was documented in a study of cytotoxic CD8 clonotypes in ibrutinib-treated CLL. The wider study: Per sample, productive templates averaged about 240,000 and productive rearrangements averaged 94,082. Whole-study results and caveats: Patients had baseline clonality above age-matched healthy donors, and this clonality moved with circulating CD8+ T-cell counts. Shared public clonotypes were rare, and on treatment they either got smaller or stayed the same.

This CDR3 has 15 residues. With respect to this clone: The antigen is unknown.

Depths of 1 in 200,000 to 1 in 1 million T cells were the sequencing target. Assay used: immunoSEQ multiplex PCR; TCRdb lists only in-frame clones, some missing. Of 65,000 to 95,000 clones listed, roughly 86% were seen once; the top ten hold roughly 5.4%. The sample consisted of PBMCs, taken before ibrutinib treatment. The rearrangement links TRBV21-1 to TRBJ2-7; TRBD1, the table's D call, lacks a check against the DNA. TRBV21-1 is labeled a pseudogene. The clonotype was recovered from a human donor with chronic lymphocytic leukemia. This chain's CDR3 is CASSNHRTGRHEQYF. CDR3 coding DNA: TGTGCCAGCAGCAACCACAGGACAGGTAGGCATGAGCAGTACTTC.